This record concerns one T cell receptor beta chain sequence. This clone showed up just a few times. Its recognized antigen is unknown. No much larger clone exists at a distance of one base, and base qualities are not known. Uninvolved adjacent lung was obtained at least 2 cm from the tumor margin, and the absence of atypia was confirmed by two independent pathologists. At diagnosis, peripheral blood, uninvolved tumor-adjacent lung and tumor were collected and were preserved as a mix of fresh-frozen and FFPE material. Trimming at the junction amounts to 3 bases on V and 5 bases on J, and the germline ends lie 17 bases apart. From a lookup of the germline V gene, CDR1 and CDR2 are SGHNT and YENEEA. The CDR3 runs 16 amino acids, cysteine and phenylalanine included. Kept here is only the CDR3 DNA, which spans 48 bases and is read in frame from base 1. This sample stems from a study of T cells in localized non-small cell lung cancer (dated by TCRdb to 2019 to 2021). Regarding the study in general: Comparing tumors with uninvolved tumor-adjacent lungs, the study looked at the T cell repertoires of hundreds of patients with early-stage NSCLC. The cohort comprised roughly 240 treatment-naïve NSCLC patients with resected, localized lung tumors. The mean age of the NSCLC patients was around 65 years, with approximately 130 men and approximately 100 women. Findings and caveats that apply to the study as a whole: Higher blood T cell density associated with longer overall survival, while higher adjacent-lung clonality associated with shorter survival. Of the top 100 tumor clones, a median of around 57 were detected in paired uninvolved adjacent lung; under 35 were also among that lung's top 100. The highest T cell clonality was observed in uninvolved tumor-adjacent lung, where clonality exceeded that of tumor, suggesting that antigenic responses were more focused in uninvolved tumor-adjacent lung. Because of the exploratory design, TCR variables were selected using unadjusted p-values without false-discovery rate correction. Because multi-region tumor sequencing was not done, intratumor heterogeneity could not be ruled out.

The immunoSEQ Assay was used to sequence TCR beta CDR3 regions from DNA. Processing in the source paper ran as follows. To compute T cell density, TCR beta template counts were normalized to usable DNA, which was estimated by amplifying housekeeping genes. Richness was estimated with the preseqR package, extrapolating to 400,000 templates for PBMC samples and 120,000 templates for tissue samples. Clonality was defined by subtracting Pielou's evenness from one. To identify tissue-enriched TCRs, differential abundance testing was run on productive amino-acid clonotypes with a minimum total count of 5 and an alpha of 0.1. Repertoire overlap between compartments was quantified with the Jaccard Index and Morisita Overlap Index. TCR beta CDR3s were clustered by GLIPH together with public tetramer-defined viral CDR3s, and at least three viral sequences plus V-gene enrichment were required for viral motifs. The table comes from immuneACCESS by way of TCRdb, which keeps in-frame sequences with V and J called. Part of the clones is missing from these tables; in studies checked, under half for an unresolved V gene and the rest for unknown reasons. The V and J calls and clone size were taken over from that table, and D and trimming were inferred from the DNA. The sample table holds more than 750 clones, of which around a third were seen once. The biggest ten clones account for roughly 15% of the sample.

The chain employs TRBV11-3 and TRBJ2-1, with the D gene tentatively TRBD1 or TRBD2, based on 6 matching bases in each. This TCR derives from a male donor at least 60 years old with stage II lung adenocarcinoma. The source was normal lung tissue next to the tumor, collected before any cancer treatment. The CDR3 here reads CASSFRQGRGNNEQFF. The DNA is TGTGCCAGCAGCTTCCGCCAGGGGCGGGGTAACAATGAGCAGTTCTTC.